Described below is a single T cell receptor beta chain sequence and its context. Its antigen remains unknown. Per the germline V gene, CDR1 is SNHLY and CDR2 is FYNNEI. This CDR3 has 14 amino acids. The ends were cut back, 7 bases at V and 2 bases at J, with 14 bases in the middle. Treatment indicated: oral pan-JAK inhibitor, 5-10 mg twice daily. The entry originates in a study of CD8+ T cells in alopecia areata. About the research overall: Treated patients received oral tofacitinib, 5 to 10 mg twice daily. Once tofacitinib had been taken for 6 to 18 months, 6 months off drug followed. Patients given treatment had severity scored by the percentage of scalp area affected.

Study-level results: Clarity of TCR sharing across patients fell short of that in mice, possibly HLA-related.

cDNA serving as the sequencing template came from extracted, reverse transcribed RNA. The table came from immunoSEQ multiplex PCR; TCRdb's copy has only in-frame clones and leaves some out. The sample lists about 74,000 clones; 29% were seen once. V gene TRBV2 combines with J gene TRBJ2-5, with D maybe TRBD2 (5 bases). This receptor was obtained from a human donor with alopecia areata. Specimen: CD8+ T cells sorted from blood, collected at week 4, from a patient treated with tofacitinib. Written as DNA, the CDR3 is TGTGCCAGCACCCGTCGGAGCGGACAAGAGACCCAGTACTTC. This gives the protein CASTRRSGQETQYF.